This record concerns one TCR beta chain sequence. Its antigen is not yet known. Per-nucleotide qualities are absent, and no much larger clonotype sits a single base away. The data were obtained in a study of blood T cell repertoires in COVID-19 (dated by TCRdb to about 2020). Concerning the study at large: Collaborator samples came from the United States, Italy and Spain and covered acute and convalescent phases of COVID-19. The repertoires were made available in a free public database intended to serve as a resource for research on the immune response to SARS-CoV-2. Where available, HLA class I and class II types were taken from metadata supplied by the sample provider and were not determined by assay-based typing. The samples were drawn from two sources: the first 160 participants of the ongoing ImmuneRACE study, and 1,200 or so subjects contributed by 6 global collaborators. Deeply sampled blood TCRbeta repertoires from subjects exposed to, actively infected with, or recovered from COVID-19 were included in the dataset. The material from the prospective study consisted of cDNA or gDNA derived from T cells, B-cell-depleted T cells, or PBMCs. Sample metadata almost always included a de-identified subject ID, COVID-19 status, age in years and sex.

Collaborating institutions collected whole blood in K2EDTA tubes following their own protocols. For TCRbeta analysis, collaborators shipped samples in one of three forms: frozen whole blood, isolated PBMCs, or DNA extracted from either of those sample types. TCRbeta CDR3 regions were amplified from genomic DNA by means of the immunoSEQ Assay, a bias-controlled multiplex PCR. The paper's data handling went like this. Nucleated cell counts per sample were estimated from amplification of reference gene primers within the assay. To quantify the absolute abundance of each unique TCRbeta CDR3 rearrangement, sequence reads were collapsed and filtered. Productive Simpson clonality was computed per sample as the square root of Simpson's diversity index over productive rearrangements. Sourced from immuneACCESS, this table was stored by TCRdb with only in-frame sequences that have V and J called. A share of the clones is absent; for the studies checked, an unresolved V gene accounts for under half, and the remainder has no known explanation. V, J and clone size are taken as reported in that table, and D and trimming were inferred from the DNA itself. The sample table contains about 120,000 clones; only one count was recorded for just under 80% of them. Of the sample, approximately 16% is held by the ten largest clones.

Study-level results and caveats: Clinical and demographic metadata were provided uncurated, with the amount varying by source and participant.

Sequences were obtained from peripheral blood. The sequence was obtained from a man aged 55 to 69 with active or convalescent COVID-19.

The CDR3 in this case is CASSSRDRDTGELFF. The DNA reads as follows: TGTGCCAGCAGCAGCCGGGACAGGGACACCGGGGAGCTGTTTTTT. Recombination linked TRBV9 to TRBJ2-2, and TRBD1 aligns with 9 junction nucleotides. Ends trimmed: V by 4 bases, J by 3 bases; bases unmatched to a gene: 4. The CDR1 and CDR2 encoded by the germline V gene are SGDLS and YYNGEE. The CDR3 spans 15 residues, from the cysteine through the phenylalanine. This entry keeps only the CDR3 DNA: 45 bases, framed from base 1.